The text below deals with one T cell receptor beta chain. Its target is not known. This specimen belongs to a study of cytomegalovirus exposure and HLA in healthy donors. V lost 6 bases to trimming and J lost 3 bases, with 5 bases between them. Looked up from germline, CDR1 is MNHNY and CDR2 is SVGAGI (reference sequence). The CDR3 runs to 11 residues. Study observations and caveats: Reports state that TCR beta sequences accurately predicted most subjects' HLA-A and HLA-B alleles. Later analysis associated a missense DCLRE1C variant with TCR beta V- and J-gene trimming. Highly shared variants forming one cluster were likely a sequencing artifact. In a later analysis, an Asian-associated ancestry cluster reportedly showed fewer N-insertions than the roughly 730-donor mean.

The PCR had 60 Vbeta and 13 Jbeta primers. Profiling relied on immunoSEQ multiplex PCR, and the TCRdb table lists in-frame clones only, not all of them. The data hold about 43,000 clones, with roughly 51% observed a single time. The origin of this receptor is a man aged 60 to 75 in good health and CMV-seronegative. Sequences were obtained from PBMCs. This rearrangement joins TRBV6-6 to TRBJ1-1; D is undetermined. The CDR3 reads CASSPDTEAFF. The CDR3 DNA reads TGTGCCAGCAGCCCGGACACTGAAGCTTTCTTT.